The clone carrying this T cell receptor beta chain has just a few counts. The antigen is unknown. Per the germline V gene, CDR1 is MRHNA and CDR2 is SNTAGT. The CDR3 spans 13 residues. With V trimmed by 6 bases and J by 4 bases, 4 bases remained unmatched. This specimen belongs to a study of beta chain features in type 1 diabetes. Study-level background: Examination of sorted cells across all samples involved approximately 100,000,000 cells.

TCRB transcripts that were expressed got sequenced, as all of the isolated RNA had been reverse transcribed. Sequencing was performed with immunoSEQ multiplex PCR; in TCRdb, only in-frame clones are kept and a portion is missing. The sample shows under 800,000 clones, roughly a sixth of them seen only once. General observations from the study: TCRB CDR3s from Type 1 diabetes patients were moderately but significantly shorter in all four CD4+ subsets. A greater similarity of naive, central memory and Treg TCRB repertoires was seen among patients than among healthy donors. Cells carrying high TCR expression could end up over-represented when cDNA is sequenced.

The chain has TRBV6-4 and TRBJ1-2; 8 bases line up with TRBD1. Sequenced input: naive CD4+ T cells from blood. This TCR derives from a young man in good health. The CDR3 sequence: CASRGQGPYGYTF. For the CDR3, the DNA is TGTGCCAGCAGAGGACAGGGCCCCTATGGCTACACCTTC.